These 10 T cell receptor beta chains share one sample of origin, sequenced in a study of blood T cell repertoires in COVID-19. Here immunoSEQ multiplex PCR was the method, and the copy in TCRdb shows in-frame clones only, minus some. The repertoire holds some 200,000 clones, 87% seen once, with around 2% in the top ten. Sequenced material: PBMCs or T cells enriched from blood (not recorded which). These receptors were obtained from a woman under 40 who had recovered from COVID-19.

The gene calls are TRBV30 and TRBJ1-2, with a tentative D call TRBD1 (6 bases). This CDR3 comprises 13 residues. Trimming removed 1 base at V and 8 bases at J, with 14 bases between. In germline, CDR1 is GTSNPN, CDR2 SVGIG (reference sequence). CDR3 DNA: TGTGCCTGGAGTGACAGGGCCGCCAGAGGCTACACCTTC. This translates into CAWSDRAARGYTF.

This chain joins TRBV5-1 and TRBJ2-3; 7 bases are shared with TRBD2. Germline CDR1 SGHRS, CDR2 YFSETQ. Unmatched junction bases numbered 3, after V lost 1 base and J lost 1 base. The CDR3 is made up of 15 amino acids. CDR3 sequence: CASSLPSGGTDTQYF. CDR3 nucleotide sequence: TGCGCCAGCAGCTTGCCTAGCGGCGGCACAGATACGCAGTATTTT.

The chain is built from TRBV14 and TRBJ2-7; D is perhaps TRBD1 (5 bases). Between the trimmed V and J ends, which lost 4 bases and 0 bases, there was a span of 10 bases. CDR1 and CDR2 (germline): SGHDN, FVKESK. The length of the CDR3 is 14 residues. This chain's CDR3 is CASSPSTASYEQYF. The CDR3 coding sequence is TGTGCCAGCAGCCCTTCGACAGCCTCCTACGAGCAGTACTTC.

The chain has TRBV9 and TRBJ1-1; 9 bases fit TRBD1. The CDR3 is made up of 14 amino acids. From germline, CDR1 is SGDLS and CDR2 YYNGEE. After removal of 3 bases from V and 0 bases from J, the junction contained 0 bases not matched to a gene. CDR3: CASSGQGVNTEAFF. CDR3 in DNA: TGTGCCAGCAGCGGACAGGGGGTGAACACTGAAGCTTTCTTT. Supplemented by reference TRBV9 and TRBJ1-1, the full variable domain reads DSGVTQTPKHLITATGQRVTLRCSPRSGDLSVYWYQQSLDQGLQFLIQYYNGEERAKGNILERFSAQQFPDLHSELNLSSLELGDSALYFCASSGQGVNTEAFFGQGTRLTVV.

The chain combines TRBV11-2 with TRBJ1-2, with 7 bases matching TRBD1. J gave up 6 bases and V 4 bases, and 11 bases lay outside the gene matches. The CDR3 has 15 residues. CDR1 is SGHAT and CDR2 is FQNNGV in the germline V gene. The DNA of the CDR3 is TGTGCCAGCAGCTCCCTAACCGGGACAGTCAATGGCTACACCTTC. It codes for CASSSLTGTVNGYTF.

V and J are TRBV7-3 and TRBJ1-1; 12 nucleotides line up with TRBD1. Germline V gene lookup returns CDR1 SGHTA and CDR2 FQGTGA. The CDR3 runs 15 residues. The trim removed 5 bases at V and 2 bases at J, leaving 3 bases unmatched. CDR3 coding DNA: TGTGCCAGCAGCCTGGGGACAGGGGGCAACACTGAAGCTTTCTTT. It specifies CASSLGTGGNTEAFF.

The chain employs TRBV9 and TRBJ2-2; TRBD2 is a possible D gene (6 bases). Germline V lookup: CDR1 SGDLS, CDR2 YYNGEE. V was clipped by 0 bases and J by 6 bases, with 12 bases between them. This CDR3 has 15 amino acids. This chain's CDR3 is CASSVEGGRPGELFF. The CDR3, as DNA: TGTGCCAGCAGCGTAGAGGGAGGCCGGCCCGGGGAGCTGTTTTTT.

The chain uses TRBV6-5 and TRBJ1-1, with 7 bases aligning to TRBD1. CDR1 MNHEY and CDR2 SVGAGI come from the germline V gene. The length of the CDR3 is 12 residues. V shed 5 bases, J shed 5 bases, and the junction held 2 bases outside the gene matches. For the CDR3, the DNA is TGTGCCAGCAGTCAGGGGGAAACTGAAGCTTTCTTT. Residues: CASSQGETEAFF.

This clone was found a few times. This sequence joins TRBV30 and TRBJ1-5; 9 bases are a match to TRBD1. V lost 5 bases to trimming and J lost 2 bases; unmatched junction nucleotides: 7. CDR3 length equals 15 residues. From germline, CDR1 is GTSNPN and CDR2 SVGIG (reference sequence). The CDR3 reads CAWSLRDRGNQPQHF. Written as DNA, the CDR3 is TGTGCCTGGTCCTTACGGGACAGGGGCAATCAGCCCCAGCATTTT.

The genes are TRBV6-2 or TRBV6-3 and TRBJ2-7; 10 bases map to TRBD2. The CDR3 extends over 15 amino acids. The germline V gene has CDR1 MNHEY and CDR2 SVGEGT. J lost 6 bases, V lost 5 bases, and 10 bases had no gene match. The CDR3 protein is CASSHPGLAHGEQYF. DNA of the CDR3: TGTGCCAGCAGTCACCCGGGACTAGCGCACGGCGAGCAGTACTTC.